The 7 T cell receptor beta chains presented below share a single source sample, sequenced in a study of T-cell memory formation after mild COVID-19. TCRdb processed the 5' RACE reads anew with MiXCR; each CDR3 protein has one entry. The sample holds approximately 560,000 distinct CDR3 sequences, about 18% seen once. Material: PBMCs or a T cell subset sorted from them (not recorded which). The receptors originated from an adult woman who had mild COVID-19 (a few samples of this study predate the infection). Cell type and time point are not known.

About this clonotype: Germline is not matched at one junction end, which may reflect a read error. The rearrangement links TRBV27 to TRBJ2-1; 12 positions agree with TRBD2. From germline, CDR1 is MNHEY and CDR2 SMNVEV (reference sequence). The CDR3 loop spans 15 amino acids. The CDR3 here is CASTGLAGGKNDQFF. The CDR3 DNA is TGTGCCAGCACGGGGCTAGCGGGAGGGAAAAATGATCAGTTCTTC.

The V call is TRBV9, the J call TRBJ2-2; D gene unclear. The germline gives CDR1 SGDLS, CDR2 YYNGEE. The CDR3 contains 14 residues. V was pared by 2 bases and J by 7 bases, with 12 bases between. The DNA of the CDR3 is TGTGCCAGCAGCGTGTTAGGGTATAGCGGGGAGCTGTTTTTT. Amino acid sequence: CASSVLGYSGELFF.

This clonotype was counted many times. Sequence at one end of the junction differs from germline and may be a read error. V and J are TRBV5-1 and TRBJ2-5, with D perhaps given as TRBD1 or TRBD2 (5 bases each). There are 14 residues in the CDR3. Germline V gene lookup returns CDR1 SGHRS and CDR2 YFSETQ. CDR3 region: CASSLGPTQETQYF. CDR3 in DNA: TGTGCCAGCAGCTTGGGACCGACTCAAGAGACCCAGTACTTC.

The rearrangement uses TRBV7-2 and TRBJ1-2; D unresolved. The CDR3 totals 12 residues. V lost 3 bases to trimming and J lost 13 bases, with 15 bases between them. The V gene's germline CDR1 is SGHTA and CDR2 FQGNSA. Written as DNA, the CDR3 is TGTGCCAGCAGCTTTAGGCCCACTGGGTGCACCTTC. As protein: CASSFRPTGCTF.

This clonotype was detected only a few times. V is TRBV7-2 and J is TRBJ2-2, with a possible D match to TRBD2 (5 bases). The CDR3 consists of 13 residues. Germline V lookup: CDR1 SGHTA, CDR2 FQGNSA. V was pared by 3 bases and J by 5 bases, with 7 bases between. In DNA form, the CDR3 reads TGTGCCAGCAGCTTTCGGGGAACCGGGGAGCTGTTTTTT. Protein product: CASSFRGTGELFF. Using reference TRBV7-2 and TRBJ2-2 for the parts outside the CDR3, the full variable domain is GAGVSQSPSNKVTEKGKDVELRCDPISGHTALYWYRQSLGQGLEFLIYFQGNSAPDKSGLPSDRFSAERTGGSVSTLTIQRTQQEDSAVYLCASSFRGTGELFFGEGSRLTVL.

This clonotype was counted ten times or more. The chain combines TRBV2 with TRBJ2-1, with 14 nucleotides matching TRBD2. The CDR3 loop spans 13 amino acids. V gave up 8 bases and J gave up 7 bases; unmatched junction bases: 1. The germline gives CDR1 SNHLY, CDR2 FYNNEI. Here the CDR3 reads CASGTSGGNEQFF. The CDR3 nucleotides read TGTGCCAGCGGGACTAGCGGGGGTAATGAGCAGTTCTTC.

This chain connects TRBV7-2 to TRBJ2-1; D gene ambiguous. This CDR3 is 15 amino acids long. Germline assignment: CDR1 SGHTA and CDR2 FQGNSA. V was shortened by 2 bases and J by 0 bases, with 8 bases between the two germline ends. This CDR3 reads CASSLSRSSYNEQFF. Here the CDR3 DNA reads TGTGCCAGCAGCTTATCTAGGAGCTCCTACAATGAGCAGTTCTTC.